Below are 27 T cell receptor beta chains sequenced from a single sample in a study of breast tumors, draining lymph nodes, adjacent tissues. The lymph nodes were axillary draining lymph nodes from breast cancer patients. TCRdb re-analysed the multiplex PCR reads in MiXCR, keeping a single row per CDR3 protein. The sample lists 70,000 to 85,000 distinct CDR3 sequences; approximately 19% were seen once. Sequencing input: axillary lymph node tissue. All receptors derive from a female donor with breast cancer. Some clones in this sample may be carry-over from other donors' samples.

This clonotype was recorded at least ten times. V and J are TRBV19 and TRBJ2-7, with D possibly being TRBD1 (5 bases). The CDR3 sequence is 13 residues long. V was trimmed by 6 bases and J by 2 bases, leaving 11 bases between them. In germline, CDR1 is LNHDA, CDR2 SQIVND (reference sequence). The CDR3 protein is CASRQPGTYEQYF. The DNA for the CDR3 is TGTGCCAGTAGGCAGCCAGGGACCTACGAGCAGTACTTC.

This clonotype was seen ten or more times. This sequence joins TRBV13 and TRBJ1-2; D uncertain. The CDR3 contains 13 residues. Looked up from germline, CDR1 is PRHDT and CDR2 is FYEKMQ (reference sequence). V was trimmed by 1 base and J by 5 bases, leaving 8 bases between them. This CDR3 is CASSLAQTYGYTF. As DNA, the CDR3 is TGTGCCAGCAGCTTAGCACAGACTTATGGCTACACCTTC.

This clonotype was recorded many times. This chain connects TRBV3-1 to TRBJ2-2, with D hard to call. V was shortened by 4 bases and J by 6 bases, with 6 bases between the two germline ends. This CDR3 comprises 12 residues. The V gene's germline CDR1 is LGHDT and CDR2 YNNKEL (reference sequence). The CDR3 DNA is TGTGCCAGCAGCCCCCGACCCGGGGAGCTGTTTTTT. Its protein product is CASSPRPGELFF.

This clonotype was observed a handful of times. This sequence joins TRBV5-1 and TRBJ2-4; 9 nucleotides agree with TRBD2. Germline CDR1 and CDR2: SGHRS and YFSETQ. Losses at the gene ends were 0 bases for V and 7 bases for J; bases not matched to a gene: 8. This CDR3 region has 16 residues. CDR3 in DNA: TGCGCCAGCAGCTTGGCACTAAGGGCGGGGGGGAACATTCAGTACTTC. Protein: CASSLALRAGGNIQYF.

This clonotype showed up many times. The chain links TRBV5-6 to TRBJ2-3; TRBD2 aligns across 13 bases. The V gene end was trimmed by 4 bases and the J gene end by 3 bases; junction bases not matched to a gene: 5. The germline V gene encodes CDR1 SGHDT and CDR2 YYEEEE. This CDR3 has 16 residues. CDR3 sequence reads: CASSLRGLAGTDTQYF. DNA of the CDR3: TGTGCCAGCAGCCTACGGGGACTAGCGGGAACAGATACGCAGTATTTT.

This clonotype was observed a few times. This sequence joins TRBV3-1 and TRBJ1-2; D not certain. In germline, CDR1 is LGHDT, CDR2 YNNKEL (reference sequence). The CDR3 has 13 residues. V dropped 1 base and J dropped 2 bases, with 5 bases sitting between them. The CDR3 here is CASSQVGNYGYTF. The CDR3 DNA is TGTGCCAGCAGCCAAGTCGGAAACTATGGCTACACCTTC.

This clonotype was seen repeatedly, ten times or more. CDR3 nucleotides: TGCGCCAGCAGCTTCTCCCCCTCTGGGGGAGGGCCGTACAATGAGCAGTTCTTC. Translated: CASSFSPSGGGPYNEQFF. V usage is TRBV5-1 and J usage is TRBJ2-1, with 7 nucleotides matching TRBD2. Per the germline V gene, CDR1 is SGHRS and CDR2 is YFSETQ. J lost 4 bases, V lost 2 bases, and 15 bases had no gene match. The CDR3 runs to 18 residues.

Worth noting for this clonotype: Given a much more abundant clone one base away, this may be a read error. This chain links TRBV12-3 or TRBV12-4 with TRBJ2-1; D possibly corresponds to TRBD2 (5 bases). V was pared by 1 base and J by 3 bases, with 10 bases between. The CDR3 covers 15 residues. The CDR3 loop reads CASSLVSGIYNEQFF. As DNA, the CDR3 is TGTGCCAGCAGTTTAGTGAGCGGTATCTACAATGAGCAGTTCTTC.

This clonotype was picked up many times. This CDR3 reads CASSQPLAGVAEQYF. DNA for the CDR3: TGTGCCAGTAGCCAGCCTCTAGCGGGAGTCGCCGAGCAGTACTTC. The chain employs TRBV19 and TRBJ2-7; 10 bases match TRBD2. CDR1 is LNHDA and CDR2 is SQIVND in the germline V gene (reference sequence). V was pared by 6 bases and J by 6 bases, with 11 bases of the junction left unmatched. CDR3 length equals 15 residues.

This clonotype has at least ten counts. The chain carries TRBV20-1 and TRBJ2-5; D tentatively reads TRBD1 or TRBD2 (7 bases each). The CDR3 has 13 amino acids. Trimming left V 6 bases short and J 5 bases short, with 16 bases between. Germline loops: CDR1 DFQATT, CDR2 SNEGSKA (reference sequence). CDR3 region: CSALKGGGETQYF. The CDR3 DNA reads as TGCAGTGCCTTAAAGGGAGGGGGCGAGACCCAGTACTTC.

This clonotype was observed at least ten times. This chain joins TRBV5-4 and TRBJ2-1, with TRBD1 identical over 7 bases. The CDR3 is 15 amino acids. V shed 0 bases and J 4 bases; nucleotides not matched to a gene: 4. Looked up from germline, CDR1 is SGHNT and CDR2 is YYREEE (reference sequence). Written as DNA, the CDR3 is TGTGCCAGCAGCTTGGGACAGGGCAAATACAATGAGCAGTTCTTC. Amino acids: CASSLGQGKYNEQFF.

As to this clonotype: Since a much larger clone is just one base distant, this may be a read error. The CDR3 carries no conserved terminal phenylalanine or tryptophan, so it likely arises from a read error. V and J are TRBV29-1 and TRBJ2-2, with D uncertain. With 4 bases removed from V and 2 bases from J, the gap between germline ends came to 5 bases. Germline V gives CDR1 SQVTM, CDR2 ANQGSEA. The CDR3 extends over 12 amino acids. The CDR3 region is CSVGGNTGELFS. CDR3 bases: TGCAGCGTTGGAGGAAACACCGGGGAGCTGTTTTCT.

This clonotype has ten or more counts. The rearrangement joins TRBV6-5 to TRBJ1-6; TRBD1 matches at 9 bases. V shed 2 bases and J 15 bases; nucleotides not matched to a gene: 2. This CDR3 spans 12 amino acids. The germline gives CDR1 MNHEY, CDR2 SVGAGI. The CDR3: CASSYTGGGLHF. The DNA of the CDR3 is TGTGCCAGCAGTTACACAGGGGGCGGCCTCCACTTT.

This clonotype was seen at least ten times. V usage is TRBV2 and J usage is TRBJ1-5; 8 bases are a match to TRBD1. The CDR3 is made up of 15 amino acids. With 4 bases clipped from V and 9 bases from J, the junction kept 11 bases outside the gene matches. Germline CDR1 is SNHLY and CDR2 is FYNNEI. CDR3 protein: CASSGGQGASGPQHF. CDR3 DNA: TGTGCCAGCAGTGGCGGACAGGGTGCTTCTGGGCCCCAGCATTTT.

This clonotype was detected ten times or more. The V gene is TRBV15, the J gene TRBJ2-5, with D maybe TRBD2 (7 bases). The CDR3 contains 17 residues. V shed 3 bases and J shed 1 base, with 18 bases lying between them. From germline, CDR1 is LNHNV and CDR2 YYDKDF (reference sequence). CDR3 DNA sequence: TGTGCCACCAGCAGGGGGGGGGCCAGGTGGCGCCAAGAGACCCAGTACTTC. Translated, it gives CATSRGGARWRQETQYF.

The table lists this clonotype with many counts. This rearrangement joins TRBV12-5 to TRBJ2-2; tentative D call: TRBD2 (5 bases). Trimming pared 1 base from V and 12 bases from J, leaving 15 bases between. This CDR3 is 14 amino acids long. The germline CDR1 and CDR2 sequences are LGHNT and FRNRAP. The CDR3 loop is CASGLARDPLQLFF. CDR3 sequence (DNA): TGTGCTAGTGGTTTGGCCCGGGATCCTTTGCAGCTGTTTTTT.

This clonotype was counted at least ten times. The chain is built from TRBV7-2 and TRBJ2-3, with D perhaps matching TRBD2 (5 bases). This CDR3 has 16 amino acids. Trimming removed 0 bases at V and 1 base at J, with 11 bases between. The germline CDR1 and CDR2 sequences are SGHTA and FQGNSA. The CDR3 DNA reads as TGTGCCAGCAGCTTAGCTAGGTTTAGCGGCACAGATACGCAGTATTTT. Protein sequence: CASSLARFSGTDTQYF.

Of note for this clonotype: This may stem from a read error, because a much larger clone lies one nucleotide away. The V and J genes are TRBV9 and TRBJ2-7; 7 bases agree with TRBD2. CDR1 SGDLS and CDR2 YYNGEE come from the germline V gene. The CDR3 contains 12 residues. CDR3 protein: CASGGSVYEQCF. In DNA, the CDR3 is TGTGCCAGCGGCGGGAGTGTCTACGAGCAGTGCTTC.

This clonotype was seen ten or more times. The chain links TRBV19 to TRBJ2-5; weak D call: TRBD2 (6 bases). CDR3 size: 13 residues. Trimming took 5 bases from V and 2 from J, leaving 9 bases between them. Germline CDR1 is LNHDA and CDR2 is SQIVND (reference sequence). Here the CDR3 reads CASSLGTQETQYF. For the CDR3, the DNA is TGTGCCAGTAGTCTGGGGACTCAAGAGACCCAGTACTTC.

The J gene is TRBJ2-4, the V gene TRBV6-1, with 9 bases aligning to TRBD1. V was pared by 10 bases and J by 3 bases, with 1 base of the junction left unmatched. CDR1 and CDR2 (germline): MNHNS, SASEGT. The CDR3 has 12 residues. CDR3 amino acids: CATGQGKNIQYF. CDR3 nucleotides: TGTGCCACGGGACAGGGCAAAAACATTCAGTACTTC.

The chain is built from TRBV6-1 and TRBJ2-2; 8 positions match TRBD1. V lost 7 bases to trimming and J lost 1 base; unmatched junction nucleotides: 5. Germline V gene data show CDR1 as MNHNS and CDR2 as SASEGT. There are 15 residues in the CDR3. This chain's CDR3 is CASNRQGRNTGELFF. DNA for the CDR3: TGTGCCAGCAACAGACAGGGGCGGAACACCGGGGAGCTGTTTTTT.

Many counts were recorded for this clonotype. The J gene is TRBJ1-5, the V gene TRBV24-1; TRBD1 aligns across 7 bases. Trimming cost V 1 base and J 3 bases; bases outside gene matches: 11. Germline V gene sequence: CDR1 KGHDR, CDR2 SFDVKD. CDR3 length: 18 residues. CDR3 DNA: TGTGCCACCAGTGATTTACAAGGGGGCGTGTGTTTCAATCAGCCCCAGCATTTT. Its protein product is CATSDLQGGVCFNQPQHF.

This clonotype was counted only a few times. The chain recombines TRBV27 with TRBJ2-7, with 10 bases lining up with TRBD1. V lost 5 bases to trimming and J lost 2 bases; unmatched junction nucleotides: 3. Germline CDR1 reads MNHEY; CDR2 reads SMNVEV (reference sequence). This CDR3 is 14 amino acids long. The CDR3 DNA follows: TGTGCCAGCAGTCGGGACAGGGGTACCTACGAGCAGTACTTC. Translated, it gives CASSRDRGTYEQYF.

This clonotype has ten or more counts. The genes are TRBV12-5 and TRBJ2-1; TRBD1 is a possible D gene (6 bases). V was pared by 5 bases and J by 9 bases, with 14 bases between. The CDR3 spans 13 residues. Germline V gene data show CDR1 as LGHNT and CDR2 as FRNRAP. Written as DNA, the CDR3 is TGTGCTAGTGGTAGAACAGGGACGGCTGAGCAGTTCTTC. This encodes CASGRTGTAEQFF.

This clonotype was seen many times. The junction shows a germline mismatch at one end, possibly a read error. V is TRBV7-7 and J is TRBJ2-1; either TRBD1 or TRBD2 may fit D (5 bases each). The CDR3 loop spans 15 amino acids. Per germline, CDR1 SSHAT and CDR2 FNYEAQ (reference sequence). Here the CDR3 reads CASSSYRTSYNEQFF. In nucleotides, the CDR3 is TGTGCTAGCAGCTCATACAGGACTTCCTACAATGAGCAGTTCTTC.

This clonotype has a count of ten or more. This rearrangement joins TRBV10-3 to TRBJ1-2; D ambiguous. Germline V gene data show CDR1 as ENHRY and CDR2 as SYGVKD. The ends were cut back, 4 bases at V and 3 bases at J, with 9 bases in the middle. CDR3 size: 13 residues. CDR3 coding DNA: TGTGCCATCAGTGTCGCAGCCGACTATGGCTACACCTTC. Translating it yields CAISVAADYGYTF.

This clonotype was recorded once. A much bigger clone sits one base away, suggesting this may be a read error. This sequence joins TRBV7-9 and TRBJ1-5; perhaps TRBD1 as D (6 bases). Germline assignment: CDR1 SEHNR and CDR2 FQNEAQ (reference sequence). Trimming stripped 8 bases from V and 7 bases from J, with 15 bases between. The CDR3 spans 13 residues. The CDR3 loop is CASAKGGRQPQHF. CDR3 coding DNA: TGTGCCAGCGCCAAGGGGGGTCGCCAGCCCCAGCATTTT. Full variable domain (remainder filled in from reference TRBV7-9 and TRBJ1-5): DTGVSQNPRHKITKRGQNVTFRCDPISEHNRLYWYRQTLGQGPEFLTYFQNEAQLEKSRLLSDRFSAERPKGSFSTLEIQRTEQGDSAMYLCASAKGGRQPQHFGDGTRLSIL.